This passage covers 12 T cell receptor beta chains from one sample sequenced in a study of identical twins. TCRdb ran MiXCR on the 5' RACE reads and lists one entry per CDR3 protein. This table holds 280,000 or so distinct CDR3 sequences, about 8% found once. This sample also appeared in a second study, on yellow fever vaccine responses in identical twins.

The material sequenced was memory (CD45RO+) T cells sorted from blood. The receptors were gathered from a woman under 30 in good health.

In this sample, this clonotype turned up a few times. The V call is TRBV25-1, the J call TRBJ1-2, with D uncertain. The V and J ends lost 11 bases and 4 bases respectively, with 11 bases between them. The CDR3 is made up of 11 amino acids. The V gene's germline CDR1 is MGHDK and CDR2 SYGVNS. Here the CDR3 DNA reads TGTGCCTCCGGGCTCGGCTATGGCTACACCTTC. Translation gives CASGLGYGYTF.

This clonotype showed up many times. The chain recombines TRBV11-2 with TRBJ2-5; unclear D gene. The V gene lost 5 bases and the J gene lost 1 base, with 8 bases spanning the gap. The CDR3 is made up of 13 amino acids. Germline V gene lookup returns CDR1 SGHAT and CDR2 FQNNGV. CDR3 region: CASSRSRQETQYF. The CDR3 region has the DNA TGTGCCAGCAGCAGAAGTCGCCAAGAGACCCAGTACTTC. The whole variable domain, remainder taken from reference TRBV11-2 and TRBJ2-5, is EAGVAQSPRYKIIEKRQSVAFWCNPISGHATLYWYQQILGQGPKLLIQFQNNGVVDDSQLPKDRFSAERLKGVDSTLKIQPAKLEDSAVYLCASSRSRQETQYFGPGTRLLVL.

Many counts were recorded for this clonotype. This chain uses TRBV19 with TRBJ2-3; D is perhaps TRBD1 or TRBD2 (5 bases each). The CDR3 extends over 15 amino acids. V was clipped by 8 bases and J by 1 base, with 16 bases between them. From germline, CDR1 is LNHDA and CDR2 SQIVND (reference sequence). This chain's CDR3 is CASSQGVAGTDTQYF. CDR3 bases: TGTGCCAGTTCCCAGGGAGTCGCGGGCACAGATACGCAGTATTTT.

Many counts were recorded for this clonotype. V gene TRBV10-2 combines with J gene TRBJ1-1; TRBD1 is a possible D gene (5 bases). The V and J ends lost 3 bases and 5 bases respectively, with 16 bases between them. CDR3 size: 15 residues. Looked up from germline, CDR1 is WSHSY and CDR2 is SAAADI. CDR3 loop: CASSDGTFRDTEAFF. CDR3 sequence (DNA): TGCGCCAGCAGTGATGGGACCTTCCGAGATACTGAAGCTTTCTTT.

This clonotype was seen at least ten times. V and J are TRBV4-1 and TRBJ1-1, with D possibly matching TRBD1 (6 bases). The germline V gene has CDR1 MGHRA and CDR2 YSYEKL. CDR3 length equals 17 residues. V was clipped by 0 bases and J by 7 bases, with 21 bases between them. CDR3 loop: CASSQDRRGAGGNEAFF. Written as DNA, the CDR3 is TGCGCCAGCAGCCAAGATCGTAGGGGGGCGGGAGGGAATGAAGCTTTCTTT.

This clonotype was seen a few times. A read error is possible here, since a much larger clone lies one base away. The V gene is TRBV7-8, the J gene TRBJ2-5; D gene unclear. Germline values: CDR1 SGHVS, CDR2 FQNEAQ. CDR3 length equals 12 residues. Trimming shortened V by 2 bases and J by 2 bases, and 3 bases separated the two germline ends. CDR3 protein: CASSLMQETQYF. CDR3 bases: TGTGCCAGCAGCTTAATGCAAGAGACCCAGTACTTC.

In its sample, this clonotype was seen a few times. The V and J genes are TRBV18 and TRBJ1-6, with D uncertain. V was cut by 3 bases and J by 7 bases, with 13 bases left in between. Germline values: CDR1 KGHSH, CDR2 LQKENI. This CDR3 spans 15 amino acids. In DNA form, the CDR3 reads TGTGCCAGCTCACCCGCGCCGGGGTCAAATTCACCCCTCCACTTT. Translation: CASSPAPGSNSPLHF.

The chain couples TRBV7-2 to TRBJ2-1, with D unclear. Germline CDR1 is SGHTA and CDR2 is FQGNSA. V was clipped by 1 base and J by 3 bases, with 10 bases between them. This CDR3 has 15 amino acids. For the CDR3, the DNA is TGTGCCAGCAGCTTAGGCCCGGGCGACTACAATGAGCAGTTCTTC. Its translation: CASSLGPGDYNEQFF.

The chain has TRBV7-8 and TRBJ1-1; 10 positions agree with TRBD1. This CDR3 spans 16 amino acids. The V gene's germline CDR1 is SGHVS and CDR2 FQNEAQ. With 5 bases clipped from V and 3 bases from J, the junction kept 9 bases outside the gene matches. The DNA of the CDR3 is TGTGCCAGCAGCCCCAGACAGGGGGCTACTTACACTGAAGCTTTCTTT. Its protein is CASSPRQGATYTEAFF.

The genes are TRBV5-1 and TRBJ1-4; 7 bases align to TRBD1. The CDR3 totals 17 residues. V shed 0 bases and J 4 bases; nucleotides not matched to a gene: 9. Germline CDR1 SGHRS, CDR2 YFSETQ. The CDR3 DNA sequence: TGCGCCAGCAGCTTGGAAACTCCGGGACAGTTTAATGAAAAACTGTTTTTT. It encodes CASSLETPGQFNEKLFF.

Comments on this clonotype: Since a much larger clone is just one base distant, this may be a read error. This chain uses TRBV11-3 with TRBJ2-1; D remains unclear. V gave up 4 bases and J gave up 3 bases, with 4 bases separating them. This CDR3 has 12 residues. Germline lookup yields CDR1 SGHNT and CDR2 YENEEA. DNA of the CDR3: TGTGCCAGCAGCTCCGGCTACAATGAGCAGTTCTTC. Translating it yields CASSSGYNEQFF.

The rearrangement links TRBV27 to TRBJ2-2; D remains unclear. Trimming stripped 5 bases from V and 4 bases from J, with 8 bases between. Germline-derived CDR1 and CDR2 are MNHEY and SMNVEV (reference sequence). The CDR3 length is 13 residues. The CDR3 loop reads CASSTGFTGELFF. The CDR3 bases are TGTGCCAGCAGTACCGGGTTCACCGGGGAGCTGTTTTTT.